These 10 T cell receptor beta chains originate from one sample sequenced in a study of breast tumors, draining lymph nodes, adjacent tissues. The lymph nodes were axillary draining lymph nodes from breast cancer patients. TCRdb reanalysed the multiplex PCR reads using MiXCR and keeps one entry per CDR3 protein. The sample contains fewer than 150,000 distinct CDR3 sequences, about 20% of which appear only once. Specimen: axillary lymph node tissue. Receptors were obtained from a female donor with breast cancer. Some clones in this sample may be carry-over from other donors' samples.

A note on this clonotype: One base away lies a much larger clone, so this may be a sequencing read error. The CDR3, as DNA: TGTGCCATCAGTGTCCATGGGTCTGGGGCCAACGTCCTGACTTTC. Translating it yields CAISVHGSGANVLTF. V gene TRBV24-1 combines with J gene TRBJ2-6; D is undetermined. This CDR3 comprises 15 residues. CDR1 KGHDR and CDR2 SFDVKD come from the germline V gene.

This clonotype showed up many times. This chain uses TRBV6-1 with TRBJ2-1; D perhaps matches TRBD2 (6 bases). CDR3 length equals 14 residues. Trimming left V 6 bases short and J 5 bases short, with 14 bases between. CDR1 and CDR2 (germline): MNHNS, SASEGT. The CDR3 sequence: CASRDGRTHNEQFF. CDR3 DNA sequence: TGTGCCAGCAGGGACGGGAGAACCCACAATGAGCAGTTCTTC.

In the case of this clonotype: One base away lies a much larger clone, so this may be a sequencing read error. The chain combines TRBV7-3 with TRBJ2-1; D gene unclear. The V gene's germline CDR1 is SGHTA and CDR2 FQGTGA. This CDR3 contains 13 residues. Here the CDR3 DNA reads TGTGCCAGCAGCACCTCTAATTACAATGAGCAGCTCTTC. Encoded protein: CASSTSNYNEQLF.

In its sample, this clonotype was seen many times. The rearrangement joins TRBV6-1 to TRBJ2-7; TRBD2 agrees at 8 bases. The CDR3 runs 15 residues. The junction had 9 bases not matched to a gene; V was cut back by 6 bases and J by 2 bases. Germline V gives CDR1 MNHNS, CDR2 SASEGT. CDR3 loop: CASSLFSGSAYEQYF. CDR3 DNA sequence: TGTGCCAGCAGCTTGTTCAGCGGGAGCGCCTACGAGCAGTACTTC.

Points on this clonotype: This may arise from a read error, as a much more abundant clone is one base away. The chain is built from TRBV20-1 and TRBJ2-1; 7 bases line up with TRBD2. The CDR3 contains 16 residues. Germline loops: CDR1 DFQATT, CDR2 SNEGSKA (reference sequence). The CDR3 DNA follows: TGCAGTGCTAGAGATCTAGCGGTAAGCTCCTACAATGAGCACTTCTTC. It is translated as CSARDLAVSSYNEHFF.

In nucleotides, the CDR3 is TGTGCCAGCAGCTTGACCTACCAAGAGACCCAGTACTTC. Amino acids: CASSLTYQETQYF. The genes are TRBV2 and TRBJ2-5, with D unclear. Germline assignment: CDR1 SNHLY and CDR2 FYNNEI. The CDR3 loop spans 13 amino acids. V was clipped by 6 bases and J by 0 bases, with 8 bases between them. Variable domain in full (rest from reference TRBV2 and TRBJ2-5): EPEVTQTPSHQVTQMGQEVILRCVPISNHLYFYWYRQILGQKVEFLVSFYNNEISEKSEIFDDQFSVERPDGSNFTLKIRSTKLEDSAMYFCASSLTYQETQYFGPGTRLLVL.

V gene TRBV29-1 combines with J gene TRBJ2-5, with a weak D call TRBD2 (5 bases). Germline CDR1 and CDR2: SQVTM and ANQGSEA. Trimming left V 4 bases short and J 10 bases short, with 16 bases between. The CDR3 spans 12 residues. In nucleotides, the CDR3 is TGCAGCGTTGGGGAGACGGTCGTGATCCAGTACTTC. It encodes CSVGETVVIQYF.

Concerning this clonotype: This clone may be a read error of a much larger clone one base away. V is TRBV24-1 and J is TRBJ1-2; TRBD1 might be the D (5 bases). CDR1 and CDR2 (germline): KGHDR, SFDVKD. V was trimmed by 4 bases and J by 1 base, leaving 6 bases between them. CDR3 length: 13 residues. The CDR3 DNA is TGTGCCACCAGTGACGGGGGTAACTATGGCTACACCTTC. It encodes CATSDGGNYGYTF.

In this sample, this clonotype turned up many times. The genes are TRBV6-1 and TRBJ2-1; D not certain. The V and J ends lost 0 bases and 2 bases respectively, with 11 bases between them. This CDR3 contains 16 residues. Germline-derived CDR1 and CDR2 are MNHNS and SASEGT. The CDR3 DNA reads as TGTGCCAGCAGTGAAGCTCAGGCCCCCACCTACAATGAGCAGTTCTTC. Protein: CASSEAQAPTYNEQFF.

The chain uses TRBV6-1 and TRBJ2-1, with 9 bases that match TRBD1. The CDR3 runs to 15 residues. Germline CDR1 MNHNS, CDR2 SASEGT. The ends lost 4 bases at V and 7 bases at J; junction bases unmatched: 8. The CDR3, as DNA: TGTGCCAGCAGTGCGCCGGGACAGGGTCAAAATGAGCAGTTCTTC. Protein product: CASSAPGQGQNEQFF.